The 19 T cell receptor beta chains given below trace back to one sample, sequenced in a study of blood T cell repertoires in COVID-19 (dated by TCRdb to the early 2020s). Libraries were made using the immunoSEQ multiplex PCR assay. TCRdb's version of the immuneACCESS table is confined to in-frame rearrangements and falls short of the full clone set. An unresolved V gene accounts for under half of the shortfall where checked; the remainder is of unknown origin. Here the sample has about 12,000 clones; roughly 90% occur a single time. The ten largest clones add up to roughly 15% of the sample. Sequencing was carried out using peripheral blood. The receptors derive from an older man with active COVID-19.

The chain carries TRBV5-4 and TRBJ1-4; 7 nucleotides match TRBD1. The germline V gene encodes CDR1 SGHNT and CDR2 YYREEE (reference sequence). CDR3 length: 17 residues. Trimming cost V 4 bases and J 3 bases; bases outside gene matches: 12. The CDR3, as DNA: TGTGCCAGCAGCCGCACCCCCGGGACAGCTTCTAATGAAAAACTGTTTTTT. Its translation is CASSRTPGTASNEKLFF.

The CDR3 region is CASSAPRGGLYNEQFF. CDR3 nucleotides: TGTGCCAGTAGTGCCCCCCGGGGGGGGCTCTACAATGAGCAGTTCTTC. The V call is TRBV19, the J call TRBJ2-1, with 8 positions matching TRBD2. The V gene's germline CDR1 is LNHDA and CDR2 SQIVND (reference sequence). This CDR3 has 16 residues. The V gene end was trimmed by 5 bases and the J gene end by 3 bases; junction bases not matched to a gene: 9.

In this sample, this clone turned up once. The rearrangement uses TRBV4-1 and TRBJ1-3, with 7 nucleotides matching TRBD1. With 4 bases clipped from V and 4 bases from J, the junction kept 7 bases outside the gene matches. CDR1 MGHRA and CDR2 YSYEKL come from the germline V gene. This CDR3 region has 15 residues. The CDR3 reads CASSPTGLDGNTIYF. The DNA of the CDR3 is TGCGCCAGCAGCCCGACAGGGTTGGACGGAAACACCATATATTTT.

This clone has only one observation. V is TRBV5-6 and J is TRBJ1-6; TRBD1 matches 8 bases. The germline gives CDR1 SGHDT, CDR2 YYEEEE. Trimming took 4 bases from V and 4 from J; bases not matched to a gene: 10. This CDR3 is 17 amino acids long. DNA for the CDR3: TGTGCCAGCAGCATCCTCCAGGGGGCAAGGTATAATTCACCCCTCCACTTT. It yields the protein CASSILQGARYNSPLHF. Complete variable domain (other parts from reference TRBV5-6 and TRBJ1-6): DAGVTQSPTHLIKTRGQQVTLRCSPKSGHDTVSWYQQALGQGPQFIFQYYEEEERQRGNFPDRFSGHQFPNYSSELNVNALLLGDSALYLCASSILQGARYNSPLHFGNGTRLTVT.

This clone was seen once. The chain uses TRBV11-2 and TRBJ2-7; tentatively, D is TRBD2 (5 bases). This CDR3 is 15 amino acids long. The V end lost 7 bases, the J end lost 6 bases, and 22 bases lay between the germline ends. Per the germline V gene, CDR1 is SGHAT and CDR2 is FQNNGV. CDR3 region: CASTPSGEIRSEQYF. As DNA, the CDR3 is TGTGCCAGCACCCCAAGTGGGGAGATAAGGTCCGAGCAGTACTTC.

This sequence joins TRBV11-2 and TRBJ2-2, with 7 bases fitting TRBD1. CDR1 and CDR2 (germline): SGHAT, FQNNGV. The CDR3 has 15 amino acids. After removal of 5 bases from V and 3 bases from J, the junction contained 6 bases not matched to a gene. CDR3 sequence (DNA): TGTGCCAGCAGCACCGTCGACAGGGACACCGGGGAGCTGTTTTTT. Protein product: CASSTVDRDTGELFF.

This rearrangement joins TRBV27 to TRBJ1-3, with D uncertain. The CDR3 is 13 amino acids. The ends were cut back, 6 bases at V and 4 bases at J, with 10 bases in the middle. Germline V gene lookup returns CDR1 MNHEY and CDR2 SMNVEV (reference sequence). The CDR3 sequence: CASREVGGNTIYF. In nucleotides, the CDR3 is TGTGCCAGCAGGGAGGTAGGCGGAAACACCATATATTTT.

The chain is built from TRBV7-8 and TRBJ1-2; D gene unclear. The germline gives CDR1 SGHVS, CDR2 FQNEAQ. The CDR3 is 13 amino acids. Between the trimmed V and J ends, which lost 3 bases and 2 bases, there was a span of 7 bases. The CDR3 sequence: CASSFSPNYGYTF. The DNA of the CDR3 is TGTGCCAGCAGCTTTAGCCCAAACTATGGCTACACCTTC.

The CDR3 is CASSQERGGAKNIQYF. The CDR3 region has the DNA TGTGCCAGCAGCCAAGAGCGGGGAGGAGCCAAAAACATTCAGTACTTC. V and J are TRBV3-1 (or the pseudogene TRBV3-2) and TRBJ2-4, with D perhaps matching TRBD2 (6 bases). The CDR3 covers 16 residues. Trimming removed 0 bases from V and 0 bases from J, with 9 bases in between. CDR1 is LGHDT, CDR2 YNNKEL, per germline (reference sequence).

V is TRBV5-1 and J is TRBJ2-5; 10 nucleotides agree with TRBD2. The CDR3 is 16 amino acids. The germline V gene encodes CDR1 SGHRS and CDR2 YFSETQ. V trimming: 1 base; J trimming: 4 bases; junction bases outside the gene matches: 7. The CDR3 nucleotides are TGCGCCAGCAGCTTGCAAGGGACTAGCGAAGGAGAGACCCAGTACTTC. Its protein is CASSLQGTSEGETQYF.

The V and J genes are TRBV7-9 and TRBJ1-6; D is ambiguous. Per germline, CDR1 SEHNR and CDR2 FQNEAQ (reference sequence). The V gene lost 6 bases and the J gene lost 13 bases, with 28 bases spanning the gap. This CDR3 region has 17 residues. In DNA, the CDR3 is TGTGCCAGCAGTTACAACACTAGGACCGCGTTTGCTTCCCCCCTCCACTTT. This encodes CASSYNTRTAFASPLHF. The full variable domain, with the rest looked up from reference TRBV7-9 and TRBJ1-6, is DTGVSQNPRHKITKRGQNVTFRCDPISEHNRLYWYRQTLGQGPEFLTYFQNEAQLEKSRLLSDRFSAERPKGSFSTLEIQRTEQGDSAMYLCASSYNTRTAFASPLHFGNGTRLTVT.

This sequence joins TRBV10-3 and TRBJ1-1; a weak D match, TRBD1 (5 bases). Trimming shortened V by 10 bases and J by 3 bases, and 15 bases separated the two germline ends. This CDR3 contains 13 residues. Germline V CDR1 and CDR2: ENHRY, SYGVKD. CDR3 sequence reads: CATNRGGDTEAFF. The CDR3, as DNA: TGTGCCACCAACCGCGGGGGGGACACTGAAGCTTTCTTT.

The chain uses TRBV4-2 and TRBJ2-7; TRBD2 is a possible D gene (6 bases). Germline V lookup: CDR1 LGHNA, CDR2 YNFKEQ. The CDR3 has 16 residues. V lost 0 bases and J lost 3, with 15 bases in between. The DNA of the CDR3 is TGTGCCAGCAGCCAAGACGGGAGCGGGCGTTACTACGAGCAGTACTTC. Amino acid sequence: CASSQDGSGRYYEQYF.

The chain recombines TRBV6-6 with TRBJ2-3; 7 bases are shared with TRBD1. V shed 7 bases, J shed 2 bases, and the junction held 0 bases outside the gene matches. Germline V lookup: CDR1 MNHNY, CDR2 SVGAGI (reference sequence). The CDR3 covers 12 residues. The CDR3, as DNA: TGTGCCAGCAAGGGGGCCACAGATACGCAGTATTTT. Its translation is CASKGATDTQYF.

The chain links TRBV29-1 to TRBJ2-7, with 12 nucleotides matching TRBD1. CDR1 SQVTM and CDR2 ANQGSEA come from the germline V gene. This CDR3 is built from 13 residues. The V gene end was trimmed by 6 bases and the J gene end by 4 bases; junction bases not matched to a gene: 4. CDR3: CSVTGQGAYEQYF. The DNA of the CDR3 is TGCAGCGTGACGGGACAGGGGGCATACGAGCAGTACTTC.

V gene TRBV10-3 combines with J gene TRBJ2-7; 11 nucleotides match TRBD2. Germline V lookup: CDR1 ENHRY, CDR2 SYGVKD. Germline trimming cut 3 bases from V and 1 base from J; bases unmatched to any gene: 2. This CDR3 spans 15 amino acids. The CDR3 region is CAISDVAGGSYEQYF. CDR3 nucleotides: TGTGCCATCAGTGATGTAGCGGGAGGGTCCTACGAGCAGTACTTC.

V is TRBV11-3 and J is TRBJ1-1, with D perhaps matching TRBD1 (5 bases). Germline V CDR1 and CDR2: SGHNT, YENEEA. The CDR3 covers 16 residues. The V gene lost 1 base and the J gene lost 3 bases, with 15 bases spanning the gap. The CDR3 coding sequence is TGTGCCAGCAGCTTAGGCCCACAGGTCGGGTACACTGAAGCTTTCTTT. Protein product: CASSLGPQVGYTEAFF.

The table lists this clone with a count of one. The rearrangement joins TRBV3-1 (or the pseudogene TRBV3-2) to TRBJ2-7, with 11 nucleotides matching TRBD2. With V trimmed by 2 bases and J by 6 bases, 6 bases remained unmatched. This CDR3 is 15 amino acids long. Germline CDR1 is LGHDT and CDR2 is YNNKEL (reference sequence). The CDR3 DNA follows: TGTGCCAGCAGCCAACGACTAGCGGGAAGTCCCGAGCAGTACTTC. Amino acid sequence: CASSQRLAGSPEQYF.

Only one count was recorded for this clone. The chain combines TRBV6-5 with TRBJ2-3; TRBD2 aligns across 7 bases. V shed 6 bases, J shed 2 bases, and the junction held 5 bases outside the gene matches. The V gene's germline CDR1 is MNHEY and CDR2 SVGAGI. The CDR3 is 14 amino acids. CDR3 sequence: CASRRAGSTDTQYF. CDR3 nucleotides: TGTGCCAGCAGGCGAGCGGGGTCCACAGATACGCAGTATTTT.